This TCR beta chain was obtained from a study of cytomegalovirus exposure and HLA in healthy donors. Vbeta (60) and Jbeta (13) primers were used in the PCR. The table came from immunoSEQ multiplex PCR; TCRdb's copy has only in-frame clones and leaves some out. Among some 140,000 clones listed, 80% were seen once. When sampled, the donors appeared nominally healthy, though they likely had unrecorded immune exposures. This clone appeared a few times. Its specificity is not known. Study-level results: The authors enumerated around 150 TCR beta chains as linked to cytomegalovirus.

V gave up 11 bases and J gave up 0 bases, with 17 bases separating them. Germline V gives CDR1 ENHRY, CDR2 SYGVKD. The CDR3 totals 15 residues. Sequencing input: PBMCs. The rearrangement uses TRBV10-3 and TRBJ1-3; D ambiguous. This TCR was sampled from a man aged 25 to 40 in good health and CMV-seronegative. The CDR3 nucleotides read TGTGCCTCAAGTTCGGGGTCCCTCTCTGGAAACACCATATATTTT. Its protein product is CASSSGSLSGNTIYF.